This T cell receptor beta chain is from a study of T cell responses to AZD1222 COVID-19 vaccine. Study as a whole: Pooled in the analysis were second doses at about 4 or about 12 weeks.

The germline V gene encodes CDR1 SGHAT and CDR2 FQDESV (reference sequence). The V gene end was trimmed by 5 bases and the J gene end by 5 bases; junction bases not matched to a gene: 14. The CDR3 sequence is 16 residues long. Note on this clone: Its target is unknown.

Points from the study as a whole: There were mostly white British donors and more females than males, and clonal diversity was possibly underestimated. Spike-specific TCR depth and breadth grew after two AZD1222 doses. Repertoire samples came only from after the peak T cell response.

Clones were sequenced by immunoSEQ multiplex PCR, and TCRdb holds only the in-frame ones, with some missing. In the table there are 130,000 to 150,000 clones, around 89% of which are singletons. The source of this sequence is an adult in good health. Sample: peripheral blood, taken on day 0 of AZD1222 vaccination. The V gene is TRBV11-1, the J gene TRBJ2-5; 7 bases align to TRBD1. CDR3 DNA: TGTGCCAGCAGCATCAATCCCACCGGGACAGTTGAGACCCAGTACTTC. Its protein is CASSINPTGTVETQYF.